This TCR beta chain emerged from a study of Graves' ophthalmopathy and Graves' hyperthyroidism. CDR1 SGHAT and CDR2 FQNNGV come from the germline V gene. The V gene end was trimmed by 5 bases and the J gene end by 0 bases; junction bases not matched to a gene: 8. There are 16 residues in the CDR3. Amplification of TCR beta CDR3 regions used RNA transcripts. Investigators did first-round RT-PCR with HTBI primers, then second-round multiplex PCR. TCRdb processed the multiplex PCR reads anew with MiXCR; each CDR3 protein has one entry. The sample shows under 250,000 distinct CDR3 sequences, 29% of them seen only once.

This TCR came from a man between 50 and 59 years old with Graves' ophthalmopathy. The chain has TRBV11-2 and TRBJ2-7, with 9 bases aligning to TRBD2. Input material: peripheral blood. Here the CDR3 DNA reads TGTGCCAGCAGCCTGGGTAGCGGGAGATTCTCCTACGAGCAGTACTTC. Translation: CASSLGSGRFSYEQYF.